A single sample gave rise to the 28 T cell receptor beta chains below, sequenced in a study of molecular identifiers for immune sequencing clone quantification. TCRdb called the PCR reads again in MiXCR, with one record for every CDR3 protein. The sample consists of 40,000 to 45,000 distinct CDR3 sequences, 20% to 25% of them appearing once. The sequenced sample consisted of naive CD8+ T cells from blood, with Jurkat cell RNA spiked in. Regarding subset: FACS-sorted CD8+CD4-CCR7+CD45RA+ naive T cells. Source of these receptors: a human donor in good health. Some libraries in this study had Jurkat cell RNA spiked in.

Turning to this clonotype: Given a much more abundant clone one base away, this may be a read error. The chain is built from TRBV29-1 and TRBJ2-2; 15 bases line up with TRBD2. This CDR3 is 20 amino acids long. Per germline, CDR1 SQVTM and CDR2 ANQGSEA. CDR3 sequence: CSAIKGLAGGPRSNTRELFF. The CDR3, as DNA: TGCAGCGCCATCAAAGGACTAGCGGGAGGGCCACGATCGAACACCAGGGAGCTGTTTTTT.

This clonotype was seen ten or more times. The chain employs TRBV28 and TRBJ2-3; possibly TRBD2 for D (6 bases). The CDR3 is 16 residues long. CDR1 is MDHEN, CDR2 SYDVKM, per germline. The ends were cut back, 2 bases at V and 1 base at J, with 13 bases in the middle. CDR3 sequence reads: CASSLLLARRTDTQYF. CDR3 bases: TGTGCCAGCAGTTTACTCCTAGCGCGCCGCACAGATACGCAGTATTTT.

The J gene is TRBJ2-7, the V gene TRBV28, with D possibly TRBD1 on 6 matching bases. Germline V gene lookup returns CDR1 MDHEN and CDR2 SYDVKM. The V end was cut by 6 bases, the J end by 1 base, with 16 bases between. CDR3 length: 15 residues. CDR3 DNA: TGTGCCAGCAGCCTGAGGGGGTTAAGTTCCTACGAGCAGTACTTC. This encodes CASSLRGLSSYEQYF. The complete variable domain, with remaining parts taken from reference TRBV28 and TRBJ2-7, reads DVKVTQSSRYLVKRTGEKVFLECVQDMDHENMFWYRQDPGLGLRLIYFSYDVKMKEKGDIPEGYSVSREKKERFSLILESASTNQTSMYLCASSLRGLSSYEQYFGPGTRLTVT.

The genes are TRBV6-2 or TRBV6-3 and TRBJ1-1, with D uncertain. The CDR3 extends over 13 amino acids. In germline, CDR1 is MNHEY, CDR2 SVGEGT. With 5 bases removed from V and 7 bases from J, the gap between germline ends came to 14 bases. The CDR3 nucleotides read TGTGCCAGCAGTATCCCTCCCCAGAGTGAAGCTTTCTTT. It translates to CASSIPPQSEAFF.

Comment on this clonotype: A much larger clone sits a single nucleotide away, making a read error possible. V gene TRBV28 combines with J gene TRBJ2-3, with no clear D. The length of the CDR3 is 14 residues. Looked up from germline, CDR1 is MDHEN and CDR2 is SYDVKM. The CDR3, as DNA: TGTTCCAGCAGTTCAGACTCTAGCACAGATACGCAGTATTTT. This encodes CSSSSDSSTDTQYF.

Many counts were recorded for this clonotype. V usage is TRBV4-1 and J usage is TRBJ2-1; 11 positions agree with TRBD2. The CDR3 is 18 amino acids. From germline, CDR1 is MGHRA and CDR2 YSYEKL. Unmatched junction bases numbered 8, after V lost 0 bases and J lost 4 bases. The CDR3 loop is CASSQEAASGRLYNEQFF. The CDR3 coding sequence is TGCGCCAGCAGCCAAGAAGCGGCTAGCGGGAGGTTGTACAATGAGCAGTTCTTC.

This clonotype has ten or more counts. V usage is TRBV6-2 or TRBV6-3 and J usage is TRBJ2-2; D may be TRBD1 (5 bases). Germline CDR1 MNHEY, CDR2 SVGEGT. V was cut by 6 bases and J by 6 bases, with 14 bases left in between. CDR3 length: 14 amino acids. CDR3 in amino acids: CASSTPGLPGELFF. In nucleotides, the CDR3 is TGTGCCAGCAGCACCCCAGGGTTACCCGGGGAGCTGTTTTTT.

This clonotype showed up many times. V usage is TRBV7-9 and J usage is TRBJ2-2; D perhaps matches TRBD1 (6 bases). The V gene lost 5 bases and the J gene lost 2 bases, with 15 bases spanning the gap. CDR3 length equals 16 residues. CDR1 SEHNR and CDR2 FQNEAQ come from the germline V gene (reference sequence). For the CDR3, the DNA is TGTGCCAGCAGCGGCCGGGACACCTCTAACACCGGGGAGCTGTTTTTT. Amino acid sequence: CASSGRDTSNTGELFF.

The chain couples TRBV4-1 to TRBJ2-1; 9 nucleotides match TRBD2. The CDR3 spans 16 residues. Germline assignment: CDR1 MGHRA and CDR2 YSYEKL. The V segment lost 4 bases and the J segment 3 bases; nucleotides outside the gene matches: 7. The DNA for the CDR3 is TGCGCCAGCAGCCCACGGATAGCGGGAGACTACAATGAGCAGTTCTTC. Amino acids: CASSPRIAGDYNEQFF.

This clonotype was seen more than once but under ten times. It may be a read error: a sequence one base away is much more abundant. Written as DNA, the CDR3 is TGCAGTGCTAGAGTGTCTTTGGCGGGAGATTACAATGAGCAGTTCTTC. This translates into CSARVSLAGDYNEQFF. The chain joins TRBV20-1 to TRBJ2-1; 7 nucleotides match TRBD2. Germline V lookup: CDR1 DFQATT, CDR2 SNEGSKA (reference sequence). The CDR3 has 16 amino acids. V shed 1 base, J shed 4 bases, and the junction held 10 bases outside the gene matches.

As concerns this clonotype: A much larger clone differs from this one at a single base, so this may be a read error. The V and J genes are TRBV18 and TRBJ2-3, with 8 bases lining up with TRBD2. Germline values: CDR1 KGHSH, CDR2 LQKENI. CDR3 length: 17 residues. The CDR3: CASPPPPSGGRTDTQYF. CDR3 bases: TGTGCCAGCCCACCACCGCCCAGCGGGGGCCGCACAGATACGCAGTATTTT.

This clonotype was picked up many times. The chain combines TRBV10-3 with TRBJ1-5; D possibly corresponds to TRBD1 (6 bases). V was shortened by 1 base and J by 3 bases, with 10 bases between the two germline ends. The CDR3 spans 15 residues. CDR1 and CDR2 (germline): ENHRY, SYGVKD. Here the CDR3 reads CAISELGDNNQPQHF. The DNA of the CDR3 is TGTGCCATCAGTGAGTTGGGGGACAACAATCAGCCCCAGCATTTT.

This clonotype was counted at least ten times. The chain links TRBV30 to TRBJ2-1, with no clear D. The V end lost 2 bases, the J end lost 8 bases, and 7 bases lay between the germline ends. In germline, CDR1 is GTSNPN, CDR2 SVGIG (reference sequence). The CDR3 is made up of 11 amino acids. This CDR3 reads CAWSSVYEQFF. The CDR3 nucleotides read TGTGCCTGGAGTTCGGTTTATGAGCAGTTCTTC.

As regards this clonotype: The junction departs from the called germline gene at one end, perhaps through a read error. The rearrangement joins TRBV28 to TRBJ2-3; D is unclear. Germline lookup yields CDR1 MDHEN and CDR2 SYDVKM. The CDR3 is made up of 14 amino acids. The CDR3: CASGFSWSADTQYF. Here the CDR3 DNA reads TGTGCCAGCGGTTTCTCGTGGTCGGCAGATACGCAGTATTTC.

This clonotype is categorized as medium-sized (0.01 to 0.1%). The rearrangement uses TRBV7-2 and TRBJ2-3, with TRBD2 matching over 9 bases. The V and J ends lost 1 base and 0 bases, in that order; junction bases with no gene match: 11. In germline, CDR1 is SGHTA, CDR2 FQGNSA. This CDR3 spans 19 amino acids. Here the CDR3 DNA reads TGTGCCAGCAGCTTAGGTTTTAGCGGGGGAGGAACAAGCACAGATACGCAGTATTTT. It codes for CASSLGFSGGGTSTDTQYF.

A word on this clonotype: A much larger clonotype is one base distant, so this may be a read error. In DNA, the CDR3 is TGTGCCGGCAGTGAATGGGCGCAGCAAAACATTCAGTACTTC. This encodes CAGSEWAQQNIQYF. The V gene is TRBV6-1, the J gene TRBJ2-4; D not resolved. Germline V gene sequence: CDR1 MNHNS, CDR2 SASEGT. The CDR3 runs to 14 residues.

This clonotype was observed a handful of times. The CDR3 DNA sequence: TGTGCCAGCAGTTTTTCTATGGCTAATGAGCAGTTCTTC. Translated, it gives CASSFSMANEQFF. This chain joins TRBV6-2 or TRBV6-3 and TRBJ2-1, with D unclear. V was clipped by 4 bases and J by 7 bases, with 11 bases between them. The CDR3 contains 13 residues. Germline CDR1 MNHEY, CDR2 SVGEGT.

This clonotype was picked up a small number of times. J is TRBJ1-5 and V is TRBV7-9; D is uncertain. This CDR3 spans 18 amino acids. The germline gives CDR1 SEHNR, CDR2 FQNEAQ (reference sequence). V was pared by 4 bases and J by 3 bases, with 22 bases between. This chain's CDR3 is CASSSTRFIDTSNQPQHF. The CDR3 DNA reads as TGTGCCAGCAGCTCGACACGTTTCATCGACACTTCCAATCAGCCCCAGCATTTT.

On this clonotype itself: A much more abundant neighbour one base away suggests this may be a read error. V gene TRBV4-1 combines with J gene TRBJ1-5; D is perhaps TRBD1 (6 bases). Germline CDR1 reads MGHRA; CDR2 reads YSYEKL. The CDR3 has 15 residues. V was shortened by 1 base and J by 9 bases, with 16 bases between the two germline ends. This CDR3 reads CASSQGRTVGWPQHF. The DNA of the CDR3 is TGCGCCAGCAGCCAAGGTAGGACAGTTGGATGGCCCCAGCATTTT.

This clonotype was detected many times. The V call is TRBV12-3 or TRBV12-4, the J call TRBJ2-3, with 8 bases identical to TRBD1. This CDR3 region has 16 residues. J gave up 4 bases and V 1 base, and 7 bases lay outside the gene matches. The CDR3 DNA follows: TGTGCCAGCAGTTTAGAACCCCAGGGGGCCGCAGATACGCAGTATTTT. This gives the protein CASSLEPQGAADTQYF.

This clonotype showed up just once. It may be a read error: a sequence one base away is much more abundant. The chain couples TRBV7-6 to TRBJ2-3; TRBD2 matches 10 bases. CDR1 and CDR2 from the germline V gene are SGHVS and FNYEAQ. V shed 2 bases, J shed 4 bases, and the junction held 3 bases outside the gene matches. This CDR3 has 15 amino acids. CDR3 DNA: TGTGCCAGCAGCTTAACTAGCGGGGTCGCAGATACGCAGTATTTT. Protein product: CASSLTSGVADTQYF.

This clonotype has at least ten counts. This chain links TRBV19 with TRBJ2-2; D remains ambiguous. Germline-derived CDR1 and CDR2 are LNHDA and SQIVND (reference sequence). The length of the CDR3 is 10 residues. Trimming cost V 7 bases and J 6 bases, with 3 bases left between them. The CDR3 nucleotides are TGTGCCAGTAAAGCCGGGGAGCTGTTTTTT. Translation: CASKAGELFF. The whole variable domain, filled in from reference TRBV19 and TRBJ2-2, reads DGGITQSPKYLFRKEGQNVTLSCEQNLNHDAMYWYRQDPGQGLRLIYYSQIVNDFQKGDIAEGYSVSREKKESFPLTVTSAQKNPTAFYLCASKAGELFFGEGSRLTVL.

This clonotype has just one count. A read error is likely, as this CDR3 ends without the conserved phenylalanine or tryptophan. V gene TRBV7-2 combines with J gene TRBJ2-7; D perhaps matches TRBD1 (5 bases). This CDR3 has 17 residues. Trimming cost V 6 bases and J 0 bases, with 21 bases left between them. Germline V gives CDR1 SGHTA, CDR2 FQGNSA. The chain's CDR3 is CASSSRPTGPPSYEQYY. CDR3 bases: TGTGCCAGCAGTAGTAGGCCTACAGGCCCGCCCTCCTACGAGCAGTACTAC.

The J gene is TRBJ2-3, the V gene TRBV2; no definite D call. The CDR3 length is 15 residues. Germline-derived CDR1 and CDR2 are SNHLY and FYNNEI. Trimming removed 10 bases from V and 0 bases from J, with 17 bases in between. CDR3 in DNA: TGTGCCAACCTTGGCGGAGTCCCTAGCACAGATACGCAGTATTTT. Translating gives CANLGGVPSTDTQYF.

Note on this clonotype: A much larger clonotype is one base distant, so this may be a read error. J is TRBJ1-1 and V is TRBV12-3 or TRBV12-4; no reliable D call. The CDR3 consists of 12 residues. CDR3 amino acids: CASGKLNTGAFF. The CDR3 nucleotides read TGTGCCAGCGGGAAACTGAACACTGGAGCTTTCTTT.

On this clonotype itself: A much larger clonotype is one base distant, so this may be a read error. The J gene is TRBJ1-5, the V gene TRBV7-2, with D unclear. Germline V gene sequence: CDR1 SGHTA, CDR2 FQGNSA. V lost 2 bases to trimming and J lost 8 bases, with 13 bases between them. The CDR3 sequence is 14 residues long. The CDR3, as DNA: TGTGCCAGCAGCTTACTTGGTCACCAAGAGCCCCAGCATTTT. This gives the protein CASSLLGHQEPQHF.

This clonotype appeared many times. The CDR3: CASRTARGQFF. The CDR3 DNA follows: TGTGCCAGCAGGACAGCCCGAGGACAGTTCTTC. V is TRBV19 and J is TRBJ2-1, with TRBD1 as a possible D gene (6 bases). The ends were cut back, 9 bases at V and 13 bases at J, with 16 bases in the middle. CDR3 length: 11 residues. The V gene's germline CDR1 is LNHDA and CDR2 SQIVND (reference sequence).

This clonotype was recorded at least ten times. This chain joins TRBV7-9 and TRBJ2-3; 7 bases fit TRBD1. Germline V CDR1 and CDR2: SEHNR, FQNEAQ (reference sequence). With V trimmed by 6 bases and J by 1 base, 4 bases remained unmatched. This CDR3 has 14 amino acids. CDR3: CASREGGRTDTQYF. As DNA, the CDR3 is TGTGCCAGCAGGGAAGGGGGCCGCACAGATACGCAGTATTTT.